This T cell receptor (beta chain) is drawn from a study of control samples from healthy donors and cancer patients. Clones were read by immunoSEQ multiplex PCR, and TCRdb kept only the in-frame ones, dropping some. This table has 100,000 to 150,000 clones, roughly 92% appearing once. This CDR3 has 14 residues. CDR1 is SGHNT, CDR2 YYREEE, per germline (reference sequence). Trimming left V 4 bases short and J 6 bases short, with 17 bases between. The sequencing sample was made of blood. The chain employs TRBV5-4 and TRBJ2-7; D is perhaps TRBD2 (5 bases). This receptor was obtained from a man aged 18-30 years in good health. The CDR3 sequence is CASSQRAHLGEQYF. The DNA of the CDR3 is TGTGCCAGCAGCCAGAGGGCCCACCTAGGCGAGCAGTACTTC.